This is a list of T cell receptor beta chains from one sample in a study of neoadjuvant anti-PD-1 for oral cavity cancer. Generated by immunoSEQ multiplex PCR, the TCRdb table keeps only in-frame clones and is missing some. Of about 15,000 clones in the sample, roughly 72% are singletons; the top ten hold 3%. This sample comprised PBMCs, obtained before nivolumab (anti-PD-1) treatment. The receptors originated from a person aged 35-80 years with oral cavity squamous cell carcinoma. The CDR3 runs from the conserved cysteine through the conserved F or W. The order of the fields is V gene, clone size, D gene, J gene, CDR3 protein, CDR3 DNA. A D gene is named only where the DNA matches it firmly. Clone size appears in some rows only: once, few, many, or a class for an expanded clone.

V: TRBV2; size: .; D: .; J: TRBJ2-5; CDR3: CASSPRGEETQYF; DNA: TGTGCCAGCAGCCCCAGGGGGGAAGAGACCCAGTACTTC
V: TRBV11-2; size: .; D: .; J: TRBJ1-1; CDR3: CASSLPGNTEAFF; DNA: TGTGCCAGCAGCTTACCGGGGAACACTGAAGCTTTCTTT
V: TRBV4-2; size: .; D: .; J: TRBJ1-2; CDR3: CASSQGLGDSYTF; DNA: TGTGCCAGCAGCCAAGGATTAGGGGATAGCTACACCTTC
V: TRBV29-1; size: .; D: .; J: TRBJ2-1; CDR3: CSVAMGSRSSYNEQFF; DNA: TGCAGCGTGGCTATGGGGTCCAGGAGCTCCTACAATGAGCAGTTCTTC
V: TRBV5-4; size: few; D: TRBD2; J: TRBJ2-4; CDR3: CASSKSSGGPKNIQYF; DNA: TGTGCCAGCAGCAAGTCTAGCGGGGGCCCAAAAAACATTCAGTACTTC
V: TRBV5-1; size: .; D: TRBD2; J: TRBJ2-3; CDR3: CASSYSGGLTDTQYF; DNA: TGCGCCAGCAGTTACAGCGGGGGGCTCACAGATACGCAGTATTTT
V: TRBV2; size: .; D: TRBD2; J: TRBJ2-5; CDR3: CASSETLAGGVKETQYF; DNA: TGTGCCAGCAGTGAGACTCTCGCGGGGGGTGTTAAAGAGACCCAGTACTTC
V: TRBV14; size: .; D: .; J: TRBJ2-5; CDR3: CASSLAPQETQYF; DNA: TGTGCCAGCAGCCTGGCCCCCCAAGAGACCCAGTACTTC
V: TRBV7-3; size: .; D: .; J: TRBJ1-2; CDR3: CASSLRAGDGYTF; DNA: TGTGCCAGCAGCCTCAGGGCGGGGGACGGCTACACCTTC
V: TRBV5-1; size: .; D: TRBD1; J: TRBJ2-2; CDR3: CASSQGQRTGELFF; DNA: TGCGCCAGCAGCCAGGGACAGCGCACCGGGGAGCTGTTTTTT
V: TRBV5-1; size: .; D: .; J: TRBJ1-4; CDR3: CASSLARFEKLFF; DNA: TGCGCCAGCAGCTTGGCCAGGTTTGAAAAACTGTTTTTT
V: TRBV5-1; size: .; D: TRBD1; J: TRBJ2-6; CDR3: CASSLGTVSGANVLTF; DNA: TGCGCCAGCAGCTTAGGGACAGTCTCTGGGGCCAACGTCCTGACTTTC
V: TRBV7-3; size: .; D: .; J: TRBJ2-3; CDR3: CASSLTGAQGTDTQYF; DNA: TGTGCCAGCAGCTTGACAGGAGCTCAAGGCACAGATACGCAGTATTTT
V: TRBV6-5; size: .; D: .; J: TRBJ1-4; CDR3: CASSSGLNEKLFF; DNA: TGTGCCAGCAGTTCCGGCCTCAATGAAAAACTGTTTTTT
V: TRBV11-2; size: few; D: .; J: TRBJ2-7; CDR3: CASSPLTGYEQYF; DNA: TGTGCCAGCAGCCCTCTGACGGGATACGAGCAGTACTTC
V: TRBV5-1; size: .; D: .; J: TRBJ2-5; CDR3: CASSLNNIRRGTQYF; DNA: TGCGCCAGCAGCTTGAACAACATACGAAGAGGGACCCAGTACTTC
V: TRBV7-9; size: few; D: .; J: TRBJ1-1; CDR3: CASSGGEAFF; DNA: TGTGCCAGCAGCGGGGGTGAAGCTTTCTTT
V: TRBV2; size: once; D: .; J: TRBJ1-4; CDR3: CASIQGLGEKLFF; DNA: TGTGCCAGCATACAGGGTTTGGGAGAAAAACTGTTTTTT
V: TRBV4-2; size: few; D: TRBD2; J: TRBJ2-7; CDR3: CASSQPSSGTDYEQYF; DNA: TGTGCCAGCAGCCAACCGTCTAGCGGTACAGACTACGAGCAGTACTTC
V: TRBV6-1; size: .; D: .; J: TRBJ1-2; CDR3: CASSEGPTGANYGYTF; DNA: TGTGCCAGCAGTGAAGGGCCGACAGGAGCCAACTATGGCTACACCTTC
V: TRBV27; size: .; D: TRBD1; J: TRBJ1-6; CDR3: CASSLEAPTGRAYNSPLHF; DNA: TGTGCCAGCAGTTTAGAAGCCCCGACAGGGAGGGCCTATAATTCACCCCTCCACTTT
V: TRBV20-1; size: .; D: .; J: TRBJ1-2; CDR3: CSAIHFYGYTF; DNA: TGCAGTGCCATTCACTTCTATGGCTACACCTTC